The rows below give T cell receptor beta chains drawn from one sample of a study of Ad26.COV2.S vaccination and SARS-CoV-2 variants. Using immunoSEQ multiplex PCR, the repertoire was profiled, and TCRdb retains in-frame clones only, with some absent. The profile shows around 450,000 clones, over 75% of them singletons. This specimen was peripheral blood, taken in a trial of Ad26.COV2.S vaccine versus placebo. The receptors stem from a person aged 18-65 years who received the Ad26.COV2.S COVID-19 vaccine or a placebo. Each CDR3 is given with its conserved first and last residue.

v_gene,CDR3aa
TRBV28,CASSSRTRQTYF
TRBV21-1,CASSTLRRRGYTDTQYF
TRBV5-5,CASSLLRRGEETQYF
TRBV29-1,CSVARWGGLVEAFF
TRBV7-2,CASSSQGGTGNTIYF
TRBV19,CATEGQGGSNQPQHF
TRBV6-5,CASSPRLFGYGYTF
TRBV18,CASHPQGYLGNEQFF
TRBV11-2,CASSLGRGSGNTIYF
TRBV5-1,CASQREGDEQFF
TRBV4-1,CASSQDWESSNYGYTF
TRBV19,CASRSKWDQETQYF